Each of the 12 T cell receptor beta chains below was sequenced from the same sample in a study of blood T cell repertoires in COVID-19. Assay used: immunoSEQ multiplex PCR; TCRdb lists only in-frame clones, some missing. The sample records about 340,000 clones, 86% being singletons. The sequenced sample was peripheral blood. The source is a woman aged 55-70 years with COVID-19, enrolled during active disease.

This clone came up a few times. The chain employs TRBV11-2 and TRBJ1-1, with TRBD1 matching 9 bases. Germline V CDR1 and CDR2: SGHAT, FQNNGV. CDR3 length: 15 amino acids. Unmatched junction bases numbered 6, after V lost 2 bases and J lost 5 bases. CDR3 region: CASSLNPTGGTEAFF. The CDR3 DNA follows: TGTGCCAGCAGCTTAAATCCGACAGGGGGTACTGAAGCTTTCTTT.

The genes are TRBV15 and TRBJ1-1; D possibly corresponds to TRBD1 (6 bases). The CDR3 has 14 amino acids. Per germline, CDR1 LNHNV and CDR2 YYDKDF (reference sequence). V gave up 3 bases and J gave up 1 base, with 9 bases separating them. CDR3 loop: CATSSGQQNTEAFF. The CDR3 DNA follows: TGTGCCACCAGCAGTGGACAGCAGAACACTGAAGCTTTCTTT.

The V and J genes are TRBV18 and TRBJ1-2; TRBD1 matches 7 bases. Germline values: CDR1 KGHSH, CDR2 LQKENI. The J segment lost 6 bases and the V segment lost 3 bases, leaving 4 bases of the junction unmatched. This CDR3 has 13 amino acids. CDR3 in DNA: TGTGCCAGCTCACCTGGGACAGCCGATGGCTACACCTTC. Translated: CASSPGTADGYTF.

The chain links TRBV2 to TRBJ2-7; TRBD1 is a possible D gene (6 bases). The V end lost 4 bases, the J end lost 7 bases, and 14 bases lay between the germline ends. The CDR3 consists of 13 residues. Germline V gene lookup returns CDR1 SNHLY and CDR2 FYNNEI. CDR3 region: CASSGRGMGEQYF. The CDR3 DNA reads TGTGCCAGCAGTGGCAGGGGAATGGGTGAGCAGTACTTC.

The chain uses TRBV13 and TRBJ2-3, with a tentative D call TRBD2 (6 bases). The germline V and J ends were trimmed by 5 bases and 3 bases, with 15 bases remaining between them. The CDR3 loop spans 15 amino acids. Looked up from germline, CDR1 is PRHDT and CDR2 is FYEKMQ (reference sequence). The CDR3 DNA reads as TGTGCCAGCAGCACTCCGGGGGAAGGGACAGATACGCAGTATTTT. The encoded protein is CASSTPGEGTDTQYF.

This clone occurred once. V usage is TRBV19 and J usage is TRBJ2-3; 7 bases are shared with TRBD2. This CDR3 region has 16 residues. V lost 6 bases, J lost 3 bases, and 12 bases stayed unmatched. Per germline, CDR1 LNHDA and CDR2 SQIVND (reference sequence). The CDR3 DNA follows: TGTGCCAGTAGATCTCCGGGAGGCAGTGGAACAGATACGCAGTATTTT. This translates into CASRSPGGSGTDTQYF.

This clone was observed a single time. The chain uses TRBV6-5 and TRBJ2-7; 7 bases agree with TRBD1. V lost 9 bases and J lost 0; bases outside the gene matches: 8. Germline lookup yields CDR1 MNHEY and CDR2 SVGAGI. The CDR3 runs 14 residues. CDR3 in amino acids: CASTDRINSYEQYF. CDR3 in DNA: TGTGCCAGTACGGACAGGATCAACTCCTACGAGCAGTACTTC.

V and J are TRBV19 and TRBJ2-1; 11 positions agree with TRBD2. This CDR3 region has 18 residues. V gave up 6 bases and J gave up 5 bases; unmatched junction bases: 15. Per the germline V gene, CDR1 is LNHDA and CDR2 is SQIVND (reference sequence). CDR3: CASRRRGSSGGTDNEQFF. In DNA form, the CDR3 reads TGTGCCAGTAGACGAAGGGGATCTAGCGGGGGGACCGACAATGAGCAGTTCTTC.

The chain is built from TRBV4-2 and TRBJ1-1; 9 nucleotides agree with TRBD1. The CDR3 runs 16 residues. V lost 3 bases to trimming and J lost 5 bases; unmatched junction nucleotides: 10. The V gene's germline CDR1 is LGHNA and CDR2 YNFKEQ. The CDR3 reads CASSQTPGQGWTEAFF. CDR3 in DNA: TGTGCCAGCAGCCAGACGCCGGGACAGGGATGGACTGAAGCTTTCTTT.

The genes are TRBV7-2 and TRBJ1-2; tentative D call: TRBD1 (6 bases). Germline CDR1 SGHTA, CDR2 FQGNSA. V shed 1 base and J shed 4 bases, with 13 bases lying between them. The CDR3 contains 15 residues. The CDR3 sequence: CASSLGGQNFYGYTF. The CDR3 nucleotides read TGTGCCAGCAGCTTAGGAGGACAGAACTTCTATGGCTACACCTTC.

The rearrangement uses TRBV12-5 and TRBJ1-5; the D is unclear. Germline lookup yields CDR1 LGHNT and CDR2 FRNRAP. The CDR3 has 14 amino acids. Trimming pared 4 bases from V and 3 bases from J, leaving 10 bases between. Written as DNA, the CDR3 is TGTGCTAGTGGTTCTGGACTCGACAATCAGCCCCAGCATTTT. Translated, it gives CASGSGLDNQPQHF.

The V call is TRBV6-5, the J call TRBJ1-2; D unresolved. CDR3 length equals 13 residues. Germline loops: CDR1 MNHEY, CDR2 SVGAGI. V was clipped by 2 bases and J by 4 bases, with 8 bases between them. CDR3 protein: CASSYQGGYGYTF. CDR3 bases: TGTGCCAGCAGTTACCAAGGCGGCTATGGCTACACCTTC.